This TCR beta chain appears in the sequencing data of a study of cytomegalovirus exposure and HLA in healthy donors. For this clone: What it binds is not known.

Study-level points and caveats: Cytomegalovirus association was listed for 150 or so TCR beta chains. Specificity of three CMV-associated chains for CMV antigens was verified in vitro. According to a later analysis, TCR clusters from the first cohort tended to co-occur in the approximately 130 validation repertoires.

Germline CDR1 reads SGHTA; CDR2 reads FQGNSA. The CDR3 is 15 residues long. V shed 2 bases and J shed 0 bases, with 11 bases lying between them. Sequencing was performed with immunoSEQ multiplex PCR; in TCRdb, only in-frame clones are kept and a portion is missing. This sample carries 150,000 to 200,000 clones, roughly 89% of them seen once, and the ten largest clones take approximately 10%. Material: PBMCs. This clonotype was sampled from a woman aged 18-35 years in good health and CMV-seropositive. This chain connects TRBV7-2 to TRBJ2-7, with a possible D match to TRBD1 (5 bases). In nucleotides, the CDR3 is TGTGCCAGCAGCTTAAGACAGACTGCCTCCTACGAGCAGTACTTC. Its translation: CASSLRQTASYEQYF. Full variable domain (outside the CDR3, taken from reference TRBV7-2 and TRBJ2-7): GAGVSQSPSNKVTEKGKDVELRCDPISGHTALYWYRQSLGQGLEFLIYFQGNSAPDKSGLPSDRFSAERTGGSVSTLTIQRTQQEDSAVYLCASSLRQTASYEQYFGPGTRLTVT.